A single sample gave rise to the 19 T cell receptor beta chains below, sequenced in a study of shared T cell receptors in the human thymus. Produced via immunoSEQ multiplex PCR; TCRdb's table is partial and in-frame only. The data contain 540,000 or so clones, 70% to 80% of them singletons. These data were likewise used in another study, on human thymus T cells.

The sequenced sample was thymocytes. These receptors originate from a boy younger than two with a congenital heart defect.

Only a few counts were recorded for this clone. This chain links TRBV7-3 with TRBJ2-3; D may be TRBD1 (5 bases). Germline V CDR1 and CDR2: SGHTA, FQGTGA. The V end lost 5 bases, the J end lost 2 bases, and 17 bases lay between the germline ends. The CDR3 has 16 amino acids. The CDR3 sequence is CASSPARTGDTDTQYF. DNA for the CDR3: TGTGCCAGCAGCCCCGCGCGCACAGGCGACACAGATACGCAGTATTTT.

This chain uses TRBV29-1 with TRBJ2-7, with 8 bases aligning to TRBD1. From germline, CDR1 is SQVTM and CDR2 ANQGSEA. The V segment lost 4 bases and the J segment 3 bases; nucleotides outside the gene matches: 2. The CDR3 consists of 12 residues. In DNA form, the CDR3 reads TGCAGCGTTGTAGGACAGGGCTACGAGCAGTACTTC. Its protein is CSVVGQGYEQYF.

For this clone: Other DNA sequences from this sample encode an identical CDR3 as well. V gene TRBV5-1 combines with J gene TRBJ2-1, with 9 bases matching TRBD2. This CDR3 is 15 amino acids long. The germline V gene encodes CDR1 SGHRS and CDR2 YFSETQ. Unmatched junction bases numbered 5, after V lost 0 bases and J lost 7 bases. CDR3: CASSLGSGSLNEQFF. In nucleotides, the CDR3 is TGCGCCAGCAGCTTGGGTAGCGGGAGCCTTAATGAGCAGTTCTTC.

The chain joins TRBV28 to TRBJ2-7, with 13 bases aligning to TRBD2. The junction had 7 bases not matched to a gene; V was cut back by 3 bases and J by 2 bases. The CDR3 sequence is 17 residues long. Germline V gene sequence: CDR1 MDHEN, CDR2 SYDVKM. Here the CDR3 DNA reads TGTGCCAGCAGTTTCCCCCGACTAGCGGGAGGCACCTACGAGCAGTACTTC. Its protein is CASSFPRLAGGTYEQYF.

This chain uses TRBV9 with TRBJ2-1; 9 nucleotides align to TRBD2. The junction had 4 bases not matched to a gene; V was cut back by 0 bases and J by 6 bases. The CDR3 is 15 amino acids. The germline V gene encodes CDR1 SGDLS and CDR2 YYNGEE. This chain's CDR3 is CASSVEGSGSNEQFF. CDR3 nucleotides: TGTGCCAGCAGCGTAGAGGGTAGCGGGAGCAATGAGCAGTTCTTC.

The CDR3 coding sequence is TGCGCCAGCAGCCAGGGGCGGGACTACGAGCAGTACTTC. This encodes CASSQGRDYEQYF. This sequence joins TRBV4-1 and TRBJ2-7; possible D gene TRBD2, 6 bases. Germline V gives CDR1 MGHRA, CDR2 YSYEKL. V was cut by 3 bases and J by 3 bases, with 9 bases left in between. This CDR3 contains 13 residues.

The rearrangement links TRBV7-6 to TRBJ2-5; no clear D. This CDR3 has 15 residues. The V gene lost 3 bases and the J gene lost 1 base, with 12 bases spanning the gap. Looked up from germline, CDR1 is SGHVS and CDR2 is FNYEAQ. Written as DNA, the CDR3 is TGTGCCAGCAGCTTTTTAGAGGCTCCCCAAGAGACCCAGTACTTC. This gives the protein CASSFLEAPQETQYF.

This clone was detected once. The V call is TRBV7-8, the J call TRBJ2-4; 10 positions match TRBD1. CDR3 size: 20 residues. The germline gives CDR1 SGHVS, CDR2 FQNEAQ. The trim removed 1 base at V and 1 base at J, leaving 13 bases unmatched. The CDR3 coding sequence is TGTGCCAGCAGCTTAGACCGGGACAGGGGCGAGGGGTACGCCAAAAACATTCAGTACTTC. Its protein product is CASSLDRDRGEGYAKNIQYF.

The rearrangement joins TRBV6-1 to TRBJ1-1; no clear D gene. The CDR3 covers 18 residues. Trimming took 0 bases from V and 0 from J, leaving 17 bases between them. The germline gives CDR1 MNHNS, CDR2 SASEGT. CDR3 amino acids: CASSEAPAGGLLNTEAFF. CDR3 bases: TGTGCCAGCAGTGAAGCCCCTGCCGGAGGACTCCTGAACACTGAAGCTTTCTTT.

This chain uses TRBV10-3 with TRBJ1-3; TRBD1 aligns across 9 bases. The CDR3 has 16 amino acids. V shed 10 bases and J 0 bases; nucleotides not matched to a gene: 10. The germline V gene encodes CDR1 ENHRY and CDR2 SYGVKD. The CDR3 DNA reads TGTGCCACGGGACAGGGCGAGGGTGGCTCTGGAAACACCATATATTTT. Amino acid sequence: CATGQGEGGSGNTIYF.

This clone was counted a few times. The chain recombines TRBV6-5 with TRBJ2-7; tentative D call: TRBD1 (5 bases). V gave up 5 bases and J gave up 3 bases, with 14 bases separating them. The CDR3 totals 14 residues. Germline lookup yields CDR1 MNHEY and CDR2 SVGAGI. The CDR3 is CASSLETGSYEQYF. CDR3 coding DNA: TGTGCCAGCAGTCTCGAAACAGGTAGCTACGAGCAGTACTTC.

The chain is built from TRBV5-8 and TRBJ1-1; D may be TRBD1 (6 bases). Trimming cost V 0 bases and J 8 bases, with 14 bases left between them. The CDR3 is 14 residues long. CDR1 and CDR2 from the germline V gene are SGHTS and YDEGEE. CDR3 DNA sequence: TGTGCCAGCAGCTTGGAGGGCCCCGGGACAGAAGCTTTCTTT. Protein: CASSLEGPGTEAFF.

The J gene is TRBJ2-1, the V gene TRBV27; TRBD2 matches at 8 bases. The length of the CDR3 is 14 residues. Germline loops: CDR1 MNHEY, CDR2 SMNVEV (reference sequence). Trimming removed 6 bases from V and 7 bases from J; junction bases left unmatched: 8. CDR3 nucleotides: TGTGCCAGCAGGATAGCGGGAACCTCGAATGAGCAGTTCTTC. Protein: CASRIAGTSNEQFF.

The V gene is TRBV11-3, the J gene TRBJ2-1; perhaps TRBD2 as D (6 bases). The CDR3 sequence is 17 residues long. The V and J ends lost 5 bases and 0 bases respectively, with 17 bases between them. Germline V gene data show CDR1 as SGHNT and CDR2 as YENEEA. This chain's CDR3 is CASSPPLALSSYNEQFF. In DNA form, the CDR3 reads TGTGCCAGCAGCCCCCCCCTAGCGTTGAGCTCCTACAATGAGCAGTTCTTC.

The sample holds a few counts of this clone. The V and J genes are TRBV27 and TRBJ2-7; D is possibly TRBD2 (6 bases). V was pared by 5 bases and J by 4 bases, with 18 bases between. This CDR3 is 15 amino acids long. CDR1 and CDR2 (germline): MNHEY, SMNVEV (reference sequence). This chain's CDR3 is CASSHTGAGGYEQYF. Written as DNA, the CDR3 is TGTGCCAGCAGTCATACCGGGGCCGGGGGTTACGAGCAGTACTTC.

This chain uses TRBV18 with TRBJ2-2; maybe TRBD2 (5 bases). CDR3 length: 17 amino acids. Germline lookup yields CDR1 KGHSH and CDR2 LQKENI. V lost 0 bases and J lost 3, with 14 bases in between. The CDR3 DNA reads TGTGCCAGCTCACCACCGCGAATAGCGATCGACACCGGGGAGCTGTTTTTT. Encoded protein: CASSPPRIAIDTGELFF.

This rearrangement joins TRBV27 to TRBJ2-7; D gene uncertain. With 6 bases removed from V and 4 bases from J, the gap between germline ends came to 19 bases. CDR3 length equals 15 residues. The germline gives CDR1 MNHEY, CDR2 SMNVEV (reference sequence). This chain's CDR3 is CASRIWLGYDYEQYF. CDR3 nucleotides: TGTGCCAGCAGGATCTGGCTGGGCTACGATTACGAGCAGTACTTC.

V is TRBV9 and J is TRBJ2-5; D perhaps matches TRBD1 (5 bases). The germline gives CDR1 SGDLS, CDR2 YYNGEE. The CDR3 is 14 residues long. Trimming pared 5 bases from V and 7 bases from J, leaving 18 bases between. The CDR3 region has the DNA TGTGCCAGCAGGGGGCAGGAGACTCCATGGACCCAGTACTTC. This gives the protein CASRGQETPWTQYF. The complete variable domain, with remaining parts taken from reference TRBV9 and TRBJ2-5, reads DSGVTQTPKHLITATGQRVTLRCSPRSGDLSVYWYQQSLDQGLQFLIQYYNGEERAKGNILERFSAQQFPDLHSELNLSSLELGDSALYFCASRGQETPWTQYFGPGTRLLVL.

The J gene is TRBJ1-5, the V gene TRBV30, with D maybe TRBD1 (6 bases). Between the trimmed V and J ends, which lost 2 bases and 7 bases, there was a span of 12 bases. CDR1 and CDR2 from the germline V gene are GTSNPN and SVGIG (reference sequence). The CDR3 length is 13 residues. CDR3 sequence (DNA): TGTGCCTGGAGTAAAGGGGGAAACCAGCCCCAGCATTTT. Protein product: CAWSKGGNQPQHF.